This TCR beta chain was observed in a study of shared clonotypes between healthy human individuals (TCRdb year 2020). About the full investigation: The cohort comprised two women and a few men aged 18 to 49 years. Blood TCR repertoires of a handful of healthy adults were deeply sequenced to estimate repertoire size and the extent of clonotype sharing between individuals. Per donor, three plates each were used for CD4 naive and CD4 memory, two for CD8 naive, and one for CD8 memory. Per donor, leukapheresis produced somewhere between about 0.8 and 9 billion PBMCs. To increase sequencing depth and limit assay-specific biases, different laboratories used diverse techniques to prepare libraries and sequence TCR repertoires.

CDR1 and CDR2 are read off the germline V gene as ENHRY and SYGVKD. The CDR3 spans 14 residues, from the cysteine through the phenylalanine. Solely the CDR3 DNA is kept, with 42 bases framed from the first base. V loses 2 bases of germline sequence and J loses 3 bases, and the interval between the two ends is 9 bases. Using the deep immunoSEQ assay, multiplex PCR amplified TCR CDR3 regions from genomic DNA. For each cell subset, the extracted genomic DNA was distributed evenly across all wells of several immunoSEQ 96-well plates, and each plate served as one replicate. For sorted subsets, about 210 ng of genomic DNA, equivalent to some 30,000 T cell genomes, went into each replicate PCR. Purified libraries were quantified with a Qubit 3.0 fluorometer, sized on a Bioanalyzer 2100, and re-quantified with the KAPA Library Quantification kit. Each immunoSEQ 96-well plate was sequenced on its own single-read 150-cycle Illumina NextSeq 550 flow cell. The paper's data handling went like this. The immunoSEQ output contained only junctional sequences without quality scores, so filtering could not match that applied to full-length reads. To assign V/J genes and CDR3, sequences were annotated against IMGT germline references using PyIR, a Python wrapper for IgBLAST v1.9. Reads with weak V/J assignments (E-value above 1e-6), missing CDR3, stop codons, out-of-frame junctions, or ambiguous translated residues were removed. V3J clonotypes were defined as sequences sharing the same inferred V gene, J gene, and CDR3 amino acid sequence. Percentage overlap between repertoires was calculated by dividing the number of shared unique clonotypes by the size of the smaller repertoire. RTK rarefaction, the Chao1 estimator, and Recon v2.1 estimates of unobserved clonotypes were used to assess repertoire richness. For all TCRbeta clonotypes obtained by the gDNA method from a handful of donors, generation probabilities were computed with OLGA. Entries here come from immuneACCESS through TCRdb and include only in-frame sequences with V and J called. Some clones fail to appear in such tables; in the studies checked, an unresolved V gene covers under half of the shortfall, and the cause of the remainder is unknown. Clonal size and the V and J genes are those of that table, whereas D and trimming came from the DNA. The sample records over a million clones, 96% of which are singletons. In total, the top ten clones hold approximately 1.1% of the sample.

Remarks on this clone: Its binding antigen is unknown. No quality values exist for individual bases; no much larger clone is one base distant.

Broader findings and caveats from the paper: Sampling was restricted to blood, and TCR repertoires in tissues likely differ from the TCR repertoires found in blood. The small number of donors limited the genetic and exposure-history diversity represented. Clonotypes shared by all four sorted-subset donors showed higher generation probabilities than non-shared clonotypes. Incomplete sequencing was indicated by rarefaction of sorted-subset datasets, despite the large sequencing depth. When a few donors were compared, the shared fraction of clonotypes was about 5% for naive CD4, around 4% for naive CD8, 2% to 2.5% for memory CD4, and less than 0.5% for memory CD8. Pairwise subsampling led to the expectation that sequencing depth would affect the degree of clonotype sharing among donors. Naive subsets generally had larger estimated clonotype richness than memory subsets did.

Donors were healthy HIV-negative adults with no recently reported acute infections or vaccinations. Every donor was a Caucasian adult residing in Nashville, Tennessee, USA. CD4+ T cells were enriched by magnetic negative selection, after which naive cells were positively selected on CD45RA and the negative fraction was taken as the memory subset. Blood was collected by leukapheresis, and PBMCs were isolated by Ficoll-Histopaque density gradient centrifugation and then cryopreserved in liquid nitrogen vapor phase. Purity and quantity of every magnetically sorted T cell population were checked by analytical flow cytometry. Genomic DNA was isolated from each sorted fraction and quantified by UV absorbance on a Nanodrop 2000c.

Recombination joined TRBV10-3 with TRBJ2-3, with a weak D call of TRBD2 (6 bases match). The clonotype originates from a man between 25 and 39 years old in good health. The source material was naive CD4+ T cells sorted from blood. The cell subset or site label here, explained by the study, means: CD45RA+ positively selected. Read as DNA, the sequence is TGTGCCATCAGTGAGCGGGAGCTGACAGATACGCAGTATTTT. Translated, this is CAISERELTDTQYF.